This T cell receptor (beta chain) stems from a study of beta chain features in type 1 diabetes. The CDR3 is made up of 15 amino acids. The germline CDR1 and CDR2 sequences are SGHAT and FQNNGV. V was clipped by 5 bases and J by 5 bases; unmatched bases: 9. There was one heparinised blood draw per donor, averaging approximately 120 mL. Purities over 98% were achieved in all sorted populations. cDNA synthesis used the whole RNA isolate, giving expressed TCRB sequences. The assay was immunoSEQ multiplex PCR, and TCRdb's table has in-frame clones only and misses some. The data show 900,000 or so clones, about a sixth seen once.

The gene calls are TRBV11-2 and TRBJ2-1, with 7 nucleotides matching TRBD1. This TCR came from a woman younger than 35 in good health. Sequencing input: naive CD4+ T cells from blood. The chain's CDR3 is CASSPLGQGDNEQFF. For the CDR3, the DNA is TGTGCCAGCAGCCCGCTGGGGCAGGGGGACAATGAGCAGTTCTTC.